This note documents a single TCR beta chain sequence. Only one count was recorded for this clone. Its antigen has not been determined. Nothing much larger sits one base from this clone, and base qualities are not available. The data are from a study of blood T cell repertoires in COVID-19 (dated by TCRdb to between 2020 and 2021). At the level of the whole study: Samples covering the acute and convalescent phases of COVID-19 were provided by collaborators in the United States, Italy and Spain. The samples were drawn from the first 160 participants of the ongoing ImmuneRACE study and from more than 1,000 subjects provided by 6 global collaborators. Nearly every sample came with metadata listing a de-identified subject ID, COVID-19 status, age in years and sex. Subjects who had been exposed to COVID-19, were actively infected with it, or had recovered from it provided the deeply sampled blood TCRbeta repertoires that made up the dataset. The repertoires were released in a freely available public database meant as a resource for research on the immune response to SARS-CoV-2. The prospective study material was composed of cDNA or gDNA derived from T cells, B-cell-depleted T cells, or PBMCs. Where HLA class I and class II types were available, the types were taken from metadata supplied by the sample provider, not from assay-based typing.

V has 1 base trimmed and J has 1 base trimmed; junction bases matching no gene number 6. CDR1 LGHDT and CDR2 YNNKEL were looked up in the germline V gene (reference sequence). The CDR3, cysteine through phenylalanine, is 17 amino acids long. Of all the DNA, just the CDR3 is kept, 51 bases in frame from base 1. Samples from volunteer blood donors who had recovered from COVID-19 were contributed by a second Seattle source. Whole blood was collected in K2EDTA tubes by collaborating institutions according to the institutions' own protocols. For TCRbeta analysis, collaborator samples were shipped as frozen whole blood, as isolated PBMCs, or as DNA extracted from either sample type. TCRbeta CDR3 regions were amplified from genomic DNA by means of the immunoSEQ Assay, a bias-controlled multiplex PCR. The authors' analysis ran thus. The number of nucleated cells in each sample was estimated by amplification of reference gene primers within the assay. To quantify the absolute abundance of each unique TCRbeta CDR3 rearrangement, sequence reads were collapsed and filtered. For each sample, productive Simpson clonality was calculated as the square root of Simpson's diversity index across productive rearrangements. TCRdb holds this immuneACCESS table with in-frame rearrangements only. Some clones are missing; in checked studies, unresolved V genes explain under half, and the rest has no known cause. V, J and clone size were drawn from that table, and D and trimming were deduced from the DNA. Recorded for this sample are around 260,000 clones; about 89% of them occurred a single time. Less than 1% of the sample lies in the top ten.

Paper-wide results and their limitations: The quantity of clinical and demographic metadata differed by source and by participant and was supplied without curation.

The sequence was obtained from a woman aged 40 to 50 who had recovered from COVID-19. The sample consisted of peripheral blood. The sequence links TRBV3-1 (or the pseudogene TRBV3-2) to TRBJ2-7, with 11 central nucleotides matching TRBD2. CDR3 sequence: CASSQALAGGGSYEQYF. The base sequence is TGTGCCAGCAGCCAAGCCCTAGCGGGAGGTGGGTCCTACGAGCAGTACTTC.